The sequence of this T cell receptor (beta chain) was determined in a study of blood T cell repertoires in COVID-19 (TCRdb year 2020). Turning to the overall study: Collaborator samples came from the United States, Italy and Spain and covered acute and convalescent phases of COVID-19. The prospective study material was composed of cDNA or gDNA derived from T cells, B-cell-depleted T cells, or PBMCs. Deeply sampled blood TCRbeta repertoires from subjects exposed to, actively infected with, or recovered from COVID-19 were included in the dataset. A freely available public database, intended as a resource for researchers studying the immune response to SARS-CoV-2, is where the repertoires were released. The samples were drawn from the first 160 participants of the ongoing ImmuneRACE study and from some 1,300 subjects provided by 6 global collaborators. A de-identified subject ID, COVID-19 status, age in years and sex were almost always included in the sample metadata. Where HLA class I and class II types were available, the types were taken from metadata supplied by the sample provider, not from assay-based typing.

Each collaborating institution followed its own protocols to collect whole blood in K2EDTA tubes. Collaborator samples were shipped for TCRbeta analysis as frozen whole blood, isolated PBMCs, or DNA extracted from either sample type. As concerns this clone: Its recognized antigen is unknown. No base-level quality is on record; no much larger clone is a single base apart.

Sequences SNHLY (CDR1) and FYNNEI (CDR2) are obtained from the germline V gene. The V end loses 5 bases and the J end loses 8 bases, and a stretch of 8 bases separates them. The cysteine opens and the phenylalanine closes a CDR3 of 11 amino acids. Here the CDR3 DNA is all that survives: 33 bases in frame from base 1. What the authors observed across the whole study: The quantity of clinical and demographic metadata differed by source and by participant and was supplied without curation.

The immunoSEQ Assay, a bias-controlled multiplex PCR, was used to amplify TCRbeta CDR3 regions from genomic DNA. The published analysis was carried out like this. Within the assay, amplification of reference gene primers was used to estimate how many nucleated cells each sample contained. Sequence reads were collapsed and filtered to measure the absolute abundance of every unique TCRbeta CDR3 rearrangement. For each sample, productive Simpson clonality was calculated as the square root of Simpson's diversity index over productive rearrangements. As stored in TCRdb, this immuneACCESS dataset retains in-frame rearrangements with V and J assigned. A fraction of the clones does not appear; measured against another copy, unresolved V genes explain less than half of the discrepancy, and the remainder lacks a known reason. V, J and clone size reflect that table, while D and trimming were determined from the DNA. The table for this sample lists approximately 160,000 clones; 85% to 95% of them were counted only once. 0.53% of the sample comes from the top ten.

This receptor chain uses TRBV2 and TRBJ2-3; TRBD1 could be the D gene, as 6 bases match. Input material: peripheral blood. This receptor was identified in a man aged 45-65 years with acute or convalescent COVID-19. The DNA reads TGTGCCAGCAGTACAGGGACTACGCAGTATTTT. Its protein product is CASSTGTTQYF. The reference TRBV2 and TRBJ2-3 proteins fill in what lies around the CDR3, so the full variable domain reads EPEVTQTPSHQVTQMGQEVILRCVPISNHLYFYWYRQILGQKVEFLVSFYNNEISEKSEIFDDQFSVERPDGSNFTLKIRSTKLEDSAMYFCASSTGTTQYFGPGTRLTVL.